A selection of T cell receptor beta chains follows, all from one sample in a study of early stage breast cancer tumors. Profiling relied on immunoSEQ multiplex PCR, and the TCRdb table lists in-frame clones only, not all of them. This table holds some 25,000 clones, 55% to 80% found once. Sequencing was carried out using breast tumor tissue. Receptors originate from a person between 60 and 69 years old with breast cancer. CDR3s include the opening cysteine and the closing phenylalanine or tryptophan. The D gene is left open where the match is weak. Not all rows give a size; the values are once, few, many and, for expanded clones, a class.

V gene	D gene	J gene	clone size	CDR3 DNA	CDR3 protein
TRBV4-1	TRBD2	TRBJ2-5	-	TGCGCCAGCAGCCAAGATGGGGGGGTCTTGTCTAGCGGGAGTATGTGGGAGACCCAGTACTTC	CASSQDGGVLSSGSMWETQYF
TRBV19	-	TRBJ2-7	-	TGTGCCAGCGATCACAGGGACTCCTACGAGCAGTACTTC	CASDHRDSYEQYF
TRBV10-3	-	TRBJ2-2	-	TGTGCCATCCTCATACCGGGAAAGACTTTATCCGGGGAGCTGTTTTTT	CAILIPGKTLSGELFF
TRBV11-3	-	TRBJ1-2	-	TGTGCCAGCAGCTTAGTGTCTGCTAACTATGGCTACACCTTC	CASSLVSANYGYTF
TRBV5-6	-	TRBJ1-2	-	TGTGCCAGCAGCTTGCGCAGGGATGGCTACACCTTC	CASSLRRDGYTF
TRBV23-1	TRBD1	TRBJ1-2	-	TGCGCCAGCACCGACAGGGGCGCCCTAAACTATGGCTACACCTTC	CASTDRGALNYGYTF
TRBV2	-	TRBJ2-1	-	TGTGCCAGCAGTGTTACTGGACTCTCCTACAATGAGCAGTTCTTC	CASSVTGLSYNEQFF
TRBV5-1	TRBD2	TRBJ2-5	-	TGCGCCAGCAGCCCGGCGGTGGCGGGAGGAGAGACCCAGTACTTC	CASSPAVAGGETQYF
TRBV7-9	TRBD2	TRBJ2-7	-	TGTGCCAGCAGCGTTAGCGGGAGCAAGGAGCAGTACTTC	CASSVSGSKEQYF
TRBV19	TRBD2	TRBJ2-1	-	TGTGCCAGTAGTACCCTTAGCGGGGGCTACAATGAGCAGTTCTTC	CASSTLSGGYNEQFF
TRBV7-9	TRBD1	TRBJ1-2	-	TGTGCCAGCAGATCCGACAGGGATGGCTACACCTTC	CASRSDRDGYTF
TRBV29-1	-	TRBJ2-7	few	TGCAGCGTTGTCAAAGGCGGGGAACTGGTCGGCGAGCAGTACTTC	CSVVKGGELVGEQYF
TRBV10-2	-	TRBJ2-2	few	TGCGCCAGCAGTGAGGGGTGGGAGACCGGGGAGCTGTTTTTT	CASSEGWETGELFF
TRBV6-6	-	TRBJ2-7	few	TGTGCCAGCAAAGTAGAGACAGAGCCGTACGGGGAGCAGTACTTC	CASKVETEPYGEQYF
TRBV7-8	TRBD1	TRBJ2-7	-	TGTGCCAGCAGCCCAACAGGGGGACCAGGCTCCTACGAGCAGTACTTC	CASSPTGGPGSYEQYF
TRBV5-1	TRBD2	TRBJ2-1	few	TGCGCCAGCAGCTTAGGGACTAGCGGGAGTATGGAGCAGTTCTTC	CASSLGTSGSMEQFF
TRBV7-9	TRBD1	TRBJ1-4	-	TGTGCCAGCAGCACCACTGAGGGGGCTTACGGAAAACTGTTTTTT	CASSTTEGAYGKLFF
TRBV28	-	TRBJ2-1	few	TGTGCCATCCCCGGGGGTCGTGGGGGAGTAAGTGAGCAGTTCTTC	CAIPGGRGGVSEQFF
TRBV10-3	-	TRBJ2-6	-	TGTGCCATCAGTGAGTCTGCGGGGCGGGGGGCCAACGTCCTGACTTTC	CAISESAGRGANVLTF
TRBV11-2	TRBD2	TRBJ2-3	-	TGTGCCAGCAGCCAACGGTGGCGGGAGGAGGATACGCAGTATTTT	CASSQRWREEDTQYF
TRBV6-5	-	TRBJ2-5	-	TGTGCCAGCAGCGCCTGGGACATTCAAGAGACCCAGTACTTC	CASSAWDIQETQYF
TRBV4-3	TRBD1	TRBJ1-5	-	TGCGCCAGCAGCTGGGACAGGGGGAATCAGCCCCAGCATTTT	CASSWDRGNQPQHF
TRBV7-2	TRBD2	TRBJ2-5	-	TGTGCCAGCAGCTTGCAGCGGGGGGATGGCGAGACCCAGTACTTC	CASSLQRGDGETQYF
TRBV6-5	-	TRBJ2-7	-	TGTGCCAGCAGTGTACAGGAATCCTACGAGCAGTACTTC	CASSVQESYEQYF
TRBV6-9	TRBD1	TRBJ2-2	-	TGTGCCAGCTACAAACTAAAGAAACAGGGGGAAGGCACCGGGGAGCTGTTTTTT	CASYKLKKQGEGTGELFF
TRBV6-6	-	TRBJ1-1	-	TGTGCCAGCAGGTCAGGGATGAACACTGAAGCTTTCTTT	CASRSGMNTEAFF
TRBV7-2	-	TRBJ2-1	-	TGTGCCAGCAGAGTCCACCTCAGGTCCTACAATGAGCAGTTCTTC	CASRVHLRSYNEQFF
TRBV30	-	TRBJ2-5	-	TGTGCCTGGAGTGTACACCAGCAAGAGACCCAGTACTTC	CAWSVHQQETQYF
TRBV29-1	-	TRBJ1-2	-	TGCAGCGTTGTCAAGGGGCTGGTAGGCTATGGCTACACCTTC	CSVVKGLVGYGYTF
TRBV5-4	TRBD1	TRBJ1-1	-	TGTGCCAGCAGCGTGGGACAGGGGAACACTGAAGCTTTCTTT	CASSVGQGNTEAFF
TRBV14	TRBD2	TRBJ2-1	once	TGTGCCAGCAGCCAAGTGGGGCTGGCGGGAGGGAGGAATGAGCAGTTCTTC	CASSQVGLAGGRNEQFF
TRBV28	-	TRBJ2-2	once	TGTGCCAGCAGTTCCTCGGGTCGCACCGGGGAGCTGTTTTTT	CASSSSGRTGELFF
TRBV6-4	-	TRBJ2-6	-	TGTGCCAGCAGTGACTCCCGGGAGCGGTTTTCTGGGGCCAACGTCCTGACTTTC	CASSDSRERFSGANVLTF
TRBV4-1	TRBD1	TRBJ1-4	-	TGCGCCAGCAGCCAAGGCATCAGGGGGCAAAATCGGCCAAATGAAAAACTGTTTTTT	CASSQGIRGQNRPNEKLFF
TRBV5-1	-	TRBJ1-2	few	TGCGCCAGCAGCACCTTGACAACCTATGGCTACACCTTC	CASSTLTTYGYTF
TRBV5-1	-	TRBJ2-3	-	TGCGCCAGCACTAAGGCGGGGTACACAGATACGCAGTATTTT	CASTKAGYTDTQYF
TRBV7-9	TRBD1	TRBJ2-7	few	TGTGCCAGCCAGGGACAGGGAGACTCCTACGAGCAGTACTTC	CASQGQGDSYEQYF
TRBV7-8	-	TRBJ2-7	few	TGTGCCAGCAGCCGCCGGGGCTCCTACGAGCAGTACTTC	CASSRRGSYEQYF
TRBV15	-	TRBJ2-7	few	TGTGCCACCAGCAGAGATCTTGGCAGATCCTACGAGCAGTACTTC	CATSRDLGRSYEQYF
TRBV5-8	TRBD1	TRBJ2-2	-	TGTGCCAGCAGCTTCCGGACAGGGCACACCGGGGAGCTGTTTTTT	CASSFRTGHTGELFF
TRBV28	-	TRBJ1-1	-	TGTGCCAGCAGTTTAGGCCTTGAAGCTTTCTTT	CASSLGLEAFF
TRBV4-1	-	TRBJ2-7	-	TGCGCCAGCAGCCCCTTGGACAGCAAGGCGTACGAGCAGTACTTC	CASSPLDSKAYEQYF
TRBV6-1	TRBD2	TRBJ2-5	-	TGTGCCAGCGAGCCTAGCGGGAGCCCAGAGACCCAGTACTTC	CASEPSGSPETQYF
TRBV30	-	TRBJ2-3	-	TGTGCCTGGAGCGGGGGTGGGCCAGATACGCAGTATTTT	CAWSGGGPDTQYF
TRBV18	TRBD2	TRBJ2-7	-	TGTGCCAGCTCACCACGGGAGCGGGAGGGCGAGCAGTACTTC	CASSPREREGEQYF
TRBV5-1	TRBD2	TRBJ2-5	-	TGCGCCAGCAGGGCAGGCGGGAGAGAAGAGACCCAGTACTTC	CASRAGGREETQYF
TRBV23-1	-	TRBJ2-5	-	TGCGCCAGCAGTCCAGTAGAGGGGCGGGGAGAGACCCAGTACTTC	CASSPVEGRGETQYF
TRBV11-2	TRBD1	TRBJ1-3	-	TGTGCCAGCAGCTCGGGGACAGGGTTTACAGACACCATATATTTT	CASSSGTGFTDTIYF
TRBV7-2	-	TRBJ2-7	-	TGTGCCAGCAGCTTAGCGCGCAACGAGCAGTACTTC	CASSLARNEQYF
TRBV6-1	-	TRBJ1-1	-	TGTGCCAGTTCTAACAGTGGGAACACTGAAGCTTTCTTT	CASSNSGNTEAFF
TRBV7-6	-	TRBJ2-7	few	TGTGCCAGCAGCCCGGACTCGACTAGCTCCTACGAGCAGTACTTC	CASSPDSTSSYEQYF
TRBV28	TRBD1	TRBJ2-2	-	TGTGCCAGCAGCCTCCGGACAGGGGACACCGGGGAGCTGTTTTTT	CASSLRTGDTGELFF
TRBV4-2	TRBD2	TRBJ2-7	few	TGTGCCAGCAGGGTCGCTGCTAGCGGGAACTACGAGCAGTACTTC	CASRVAASGNYEQYF
TRBV27	-	TRBJ1-1	-	TGTGCCAGCAGTTCGCCCACCGGGTCGCAAGCTTTCTTT	CASSSPTGSQAFF
TRBV5-6	TRBD1	TRBJ2-1	few	TGTGCCAGCTCCCGAACGGGACAGGGGGGGCAGTTCTTC	CASSRTGQGGQFF
TRBV5-4	-	TRBJ2-1	-	TGTGCCAGCAGCTTAAGCGGTTCCTACAATGAGCAGTTCTTC	CASSLSGSYNEQFF